This T cell receptor beta chain was documented in a study of blood T cell repertoires in COVID-19. Study summary: Samples representing acute and convalescent COVID-19 were sourced from the United States, Italy and Spain. The cDNA or gDNA used as material had been derived from T cells, B-cell-depleted T cells, or PBMCs.

V trimming: 2 bases; J trimming: 1 base; junction bases outside the gene matches: 8. This CDR3 region has 18 residues. Germline V gene data show CDR1 as LNHDA and CDR2 as SQIVND (reference sequence). Method: immunoSEQ multiplex PCR; TCRdb's copy keeps in-frame clones and lacks some. The sample includes 150,000 to 200,000 clones, around 87% of them seen just once. The clonotype was recovered from a woman over 75 in a cohort sampled during active or convalescent COVID-19. The rearrangement uses TRBV19 and TRBJ2-1, with 10 bases matching TRBD2. Sequencing was performed on peripheral blood. The CDR3 DNA reads as TGTGCCAGTAGTATAAGGCGACTAGCGGGTAGGTCCTACAATGAGCAGTTCTTC. This codes for CASSIRRLAGRSYNEQFF.